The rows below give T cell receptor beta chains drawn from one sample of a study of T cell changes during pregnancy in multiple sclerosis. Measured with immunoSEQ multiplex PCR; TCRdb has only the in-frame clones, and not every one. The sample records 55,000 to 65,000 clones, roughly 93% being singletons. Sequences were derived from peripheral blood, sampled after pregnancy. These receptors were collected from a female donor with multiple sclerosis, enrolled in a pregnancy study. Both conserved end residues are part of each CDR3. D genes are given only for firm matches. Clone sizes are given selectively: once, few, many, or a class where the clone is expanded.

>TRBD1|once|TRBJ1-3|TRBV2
TGTGCCAGCAGTGAATTAGGGACAGGGCGGAACACCATATATTTT
CASSELGTGRNTIYF
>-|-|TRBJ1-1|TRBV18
TGTGCCAGCTCACAACAGGGTAGGGACACTGAAGCTTTCTTT
CASSQQGRDTEAFF
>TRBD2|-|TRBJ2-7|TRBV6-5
TGTGCCAGCAGTTACTCGAGTCTAGCGGGACTCTACGAGCAGTACTTC
CASSYSSLAGLYEQYF
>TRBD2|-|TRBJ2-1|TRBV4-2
TGTGCCAGCAGCCAAGAAAGGGGACTAGCGGGAGGCCTCACCAATGAGCAGTTCTTC
CASSQERGLAGGLTNEQFF
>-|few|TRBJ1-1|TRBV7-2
TGTGCCAGCAGCTTAGCAGGGACTGACACTGAAGCTTTCTTT
CASSLAGTDTEAFF
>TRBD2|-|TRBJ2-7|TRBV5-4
TGTGCCAGCAGGAAAGGGACTAGCGAATCCTACGAGCAGTACTTC
CASRKGTSESYEQYF
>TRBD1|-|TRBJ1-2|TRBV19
TGTGCCAGTAGTGAACAGGGGCGAGGCTACACCTTC
CASSEQGRGYTF
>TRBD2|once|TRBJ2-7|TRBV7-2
TGTGCCAGCAGCTTAGGACTAGCGGGAGTATCCTACGAGCAGTACTTC
CASSLGLAGVSYEQYF
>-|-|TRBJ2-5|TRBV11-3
TGTGCCAGCAGCCCCTTAGGTCCAGCGACGAGGGAGACCCAGTACTTC
CASSPLGPATRETQYF
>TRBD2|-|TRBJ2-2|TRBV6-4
TGTGCCAGCAGTGACGGGACTAGCACCGGGGAGCTGTTTTTT
CASSDGTSTGELFF
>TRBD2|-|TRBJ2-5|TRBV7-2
TGTGCCAGCAGCTCGACTAGCGGGAGAATGGGGACCCAGTACTTC
CASSSTSGRMGTQYF
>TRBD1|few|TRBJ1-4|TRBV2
TGTGCCAGCAGTGAAGCTTTACAGGGGGCCAGTCCCCTGTTTTTT
CASSEALQGASPLFF
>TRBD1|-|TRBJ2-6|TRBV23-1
TGCGCCAGCAGTCGGTGGGACAGGGATGACTCTGGGGCCAACGTCCTGACTTTC
CASSRWDRDDSGANVLTF
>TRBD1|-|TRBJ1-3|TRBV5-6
TGTGCCAGCAGCCCCAAGGACAGGAGCTCTGGAAACACCATATATTTT
CASSPKDRSSGNTIYF
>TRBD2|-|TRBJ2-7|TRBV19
TGTGCCAGTACCGAACGGGGGGGGCACGAGCAGTACTTC
CASTERGGHEQYF
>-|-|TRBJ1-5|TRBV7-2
TGTGCCAGCAGCCTCCGGGACATCAATCAGCCCCAGCATTTT
CASSLRDINQPQHF